These 14 T cell receptor beta chains came from one sample sequenced in a study of cytomegalovirus exposure and HLA in healthy donors. With 60 Vbeta and 13 Jbeta primers, the PCR was carried out. Sequencing used immunoSEQ multiplex PCR; TCRdb keeps in-frame clones, though not all of them. The sample lists roughly 300,000 clones; just over 85% were seen once. The sequenced sample consisted of PBMCs. The receptors stem from a man aged 35 to 55 in good health and CMV-seropositive.

V is TRBV29-1 and J is TRBJ1-3, with TRBD1 matching over 7 bases. There are 15 residues in the CDR3. Unmatched junction bases numbered 12, after V lost 6 bases and J lost 4 bases. CDR1 is SQVTM, CDR2 ANQGSEA, per germline. CDR3 DNA: TGCAGCGTCCTATACAGGGGCCGCAGGGGAAACACCATATATTTT. It yields the protein CSVLYRGRRGNTIYF.

The chain uses TRBV4-1 and TRBJ1-1; TRBD1 might be the D (5 bases). Trimming removed 1 base from V and 4 bases from J, with 10 bases in between. This CDR3 region has 14 residues. Germline V CDR1 and CDR2: MGHRA, YSYEKL. The CDR3 loop is CASSQGWGPTEAFF. CDR3 bases: TGCGCCAGCAGCCAAGGGTGGGGCCCCACTGAAGCTTTCTTT.

The chain carries TRBV15 and TRBJ2-3; D perhaps matches TRBD1 (5 bases). Trimming removed 0 bases at V and 6 bases at J, with 10 bases between. CDR3 length: 14 amino acids. Germline values: CDR1 LNHNV, CDR2 YYDKDF (reference sequence). DNA for the CDR3: TGTGCCACCAGCAGAGACAGGGATGAGGATACGCAGTATTTT. It codes for CATSRDRDEDTQYF.

The chain couples TRBV19 to TRBJ2-7, with D possibly matching TRBD2 (5 bases). The CDR3 has 12 amino acids. Trimming took off 7 bases at V and 4 bases at J, with 11 bases between the two ends. Looked up from germline, CDR1 is LNHDA and CDR2 is SQIVND (reference sequence). This chain's CDR3 is CASNGPGYEQYF. Here the CDR3 DNA reads TGTGCCAGTAACGGGCCGGGGTACGAGCAGTACTTC.

In this sample, this clone turned up once. The chain is built from TRBV7-3 and TRBJ2-1, with D possibly being TRBD1 (5 bases). Germline values: CDR1 SGHTA, CDR2 FQGTGA. The V end was cut by 9 bases, the J end by 4 bases, with 19 bases between. This CDR3 spans 15 amino acids. CDR3 bases: TGTGCCAGGTCAACAAGGGCACAGGCTTACAATGAGCAGTTCTTC. It translates to CARSTRAQAYNEQFF.

V is TRBV11-1 and J is TRBJ2-1; perhaps TRBD1 as D (5 bases). The germline V gene has CDR1 SGHAT and CDR2 FQDESV (reference sequence). The CDR3 has 12 residues. Trimming shortened V by 11 bases and J by 7 bases, and 15 bases separated the two germline ends. Here the CDR3 reads CASQGGQNEQFF. The CDR3 coding sequence is TGTGCCTCCCAGGGCGGTCAGAATGAGCAGTTCTTC.

Comment on this clone: One junction end does not reproduce the germline sequence, and a read error may be involved. This chain links TRBV30 with TRBJ2-5, with D possibly being TRBD2 (6 bases). The CDR3 length is 14 residues. Germline V gene data show CDR1 as GTSNPN and CDR2 as SVGIG (reference sequence). The CDR3 loop reads CAWPTAGRQGTQYF. As DNA, the CDR3 is TGTGCCTGGCCCACCGCGGGGAGACAAGGGACCCAGTACTTC. The variable domain in full, with the rest retrieved from reference TRBV30 and TRBJ2-5, is SQTIHQWPATLVQPVGSPLSLECTVEGTSNPNLYWYRQAAGRGLQLLFYSVGIGQISSEVPQNLSASRPQDRQFILSSKKLLLSDSGFYLCAWPTAGRQGTQYFGPGTRLLVL.

This sequence joins TRBV2 and TRBJ1-5; D is perhaps TRBD1 (5 bases). The CDR3 runs 14 residues. The V end was cut by 10 bases, the J end by 0 bases, with 13 bases between. CDR1 and CDR2 (germline): SNHLY, FYNNEI. CDR3 nucleotide sequence: TGTGCCACCTCAGGGTCAGCTAGCAATCAGCCCCAGCATTTT. This encodes CATSGSASNQPQHF.

CDR3 in amino acids: CASSQPGTGGLMEAFF. DNA for the CDR3: TGCGCCAGCAGCCAGCCCGGGACAGGGGGCCTAATGGAAGCTTTCTTT. V gene TRBV4-3 combines with J gene TRBJ1-1; 12 bases match TRBD1. The trim removed 3 bases at V and 8 bases at J, leaving 10 bases unmatched. There are 16 residues in the CDR3. Germline values: CDR1 LGHNA, CDR2 YSLEER.

A note on this clone: At the DNA level, this CDR3 is encoded by other sequences in the same sample as well. The rearrangement links TRBV29-1 to TRBJ2-7; 9 positions match TRBD1. The CDR3 length is 13 residues. V lost 6 bases to trimming and J lost 1 base; unmatched junction nucleotides: 4. Per germline, CDR1 SQVTM and CDR2 ANQGSEA. The CDR3 DNA is TGCAGCGTGGCGGGACAGGGTTCCTACGAGCAGTACTTC. The encoded protein is CSVAGQGSYEQYF.

The chain is built from TRBV18 and TRBJ2-2; maybe TRBD2 (5 bases). V was shortened by 4 bases and J by 6 bases, with 15 bases between the two germline ends. Germline V gene data show CDR1 as KGHSH and CDR2 as LQKENI. The CDR3 consists of 15 residues. The CDR3 loop reads CASSQDLFDAGELFF. The CDR3 coding sequence is TGTGCCAGCTCACAGGACTTATTCGACGCCGGGGAGCTGTTTTTT.

The chain uses TRBV9 and TRBJ1-3, with 11 nucleotides matching TRBD1. The CDR3 extends over 17 amino acids. Germline V lookup: CDR1 SGDLS, CDR2 YYNGEE. The J segment lost 0 bases and the V segment lost 3 bases, leaving 5 bases of the junction unmatched. The CDR3: CASSGGQGAVSGNTIYF. CDR3 coding DNA: TGTGCCAGCAGCGGAGGACAGGGGGCTGTCTCTGGAAACACCATATATTTT.

The chain carries TRBV28 and TRBJ1-2; the D gene is possibly TRBD1 (5 bases). This CDR3 contains 16 residues. The V end was cut by 1 base, the J end by 8 bases, with 20 bases between. The V gene's germline CDR1 is MDHEN and CDR2 SYDVKM. The CDR3 bases are TGTGCCAGCAGTTTATATTCGGGGGGGTATCTGGAGGGCTACACCTTC. Translating gives CASSLYSGGYLEGYTF.

Only one count was recorded for this clone. This chain uses TRBV5-6 with TRBJ2-5, with TRBD1 matching over 8 bases. The DNA end is more similar to TRBJ2-7, so the J call may be wrong. There are 14 residues in the CDR3. Germline V CDR1 and CDR2: SGHDT, YYEEEE. The CDR3 is CASSRTGNSYEQYF. CDR3 DNA sequence: TGTGCCAGCAGCCGGACAGGGAACTCCTACGAGCAGTACTTC.